The 21 T cell receptor beta chains below were found in one sample sequenced in a study of cytomegalovirus exposure and HLA in healthy donors. This PCR relied on a set of 60 Vbeta primers and 13 Jbeta primers. TCRdb's table, derived via immunoSEQ multiplex PCR, lists solely in-frame clones and lacks some. Its clone listing holds around 120,000 clones. The source material was PBMCs. The receptor source for this set is a man between 18 and 29 years old in good health and CMV-seronegative.

V usage is TRBV5-5 and J usage is TRBJ2-5, with D possibly being TRBD1 (5 bases). V shed 4 bases and J shed 1 base, with 11 bases lying between them. Germline values: CDR1 SGHKS, CDR2 YYEKEE (reference sequence). The CDR3 length is 14 residues. The CDR3 bases are TGTGCCAGCAGCACCGGACACACCCAAGAGACCCAGTACTTC. This codes for CASSTGHTQETQYF.

The J gene is TRBJ2-1, the V gene TRBV6-6; TRBD2 matches at 9 bases. The germline gives CDR1 MNHNY, CDR2 SVGAGI (reference sequence). The CDR3 contains 15 residues. The V segment lost 6 bases and the J segment 5 bases; nucleotides outside the gene matches: 8. The CDR3 DNA follows: TGTGCCAGCAGGCCTGTAGCGGGGGCCGACAATGAGCAGTTCTTC. Its protein product is CASRPVAGADNEQFF.

The rearrangement links TRBV6-1 to TRBJ2-3; 14 bases line up with TRBD2. V shed 9 bases, J shed 4 bases, and the junction held 6 bases outside the gene matches. The CDR3 contains 15 residues. Germline CDR1 is MNHNS and CDR2 is SASEGT. CDR3 sequence reads: CASRLAGGPADTQYF. CDR3 coding DNA: TGTGCCAGTAGACTAGCGGGGGGGCCCGCAGATACGCAGTATTTT.

The chain combines TRBV28 with TRBJ1-5, with TRBD1 identical over 8 bases. The germline gives CDR1 MDHEN, CDR2 SYDVKM. The V gene end was trimmed by 6 bases and the J gene end by 6 bases; junction bases not matched to a gene: 10. The length of the CDR3 is 15 residues. CDR3 sequence (DNA): TGTGCCAGCAGATCGGAGGCAGGGGGCGTTCAGCCCCAGCATTTT. Protein: CASRSEAGGVQPQHF. Complete variable domain (other parts from reference TRBV28 and TRBJ1-5): DVKVTQSSRYLVKRTGEKVFLECVQDMDHENMFWYRQDPGLGLRLIYFSYDVKMKEKGDIPEGYSVSREKKERFSLILESASTNQTSMYLCASRSEAGGVQPQHFGDGTRLSIL.

The rearrangement uses TRBV4-1 and TRBJ1-1; TRBD1 might be the D (5 bases). The CDR3 contains 12 residues. Germline CDR1 is MGHRA and CDR2 is YSYEKL. Trimming removed 5 bases from V and 8 bases from J, with 12 bases in between. This chain's CDR3 is CASSGGRPEAFF. The DNA of the CDR3 is TGCGCCAGCAGCGGGGGGAGGCCCGAAGCTTTCTTT.

The V gene is TRBV5-1, the J gene TRBJ1-1, with 9 positions matching TRBD1. After removal of 3 bases from V and 5 bases from J, the junction contained 5 bases not matched to a gene. CDR3 length: 14 amino acids. CDR1 is SGHRS and CDR2 is YFSETQ in the germline V gene. The CDR3 is CASSSGDRDTEAFF. The CDR3 nucleotides read TGCGCCAGCAGCTCCGGGGACAGGGATACTGAAGCTTTCTTT.

The chain combines TRBV7-9 with TRBJ2-5, with TRBD1 matching over 9 bases. The CDR3 totals 15 residues. Per the germline V gene, CDR1 is SEHNR and CDR2 is FQNEAQ (reference sequence). V dropped 4 bases and J dropped 5; count of bases not matched to a gene: 8. DNA for the CDR3: TGTGCCAGCAGCTCCGGACAGGGGATGAAGGAGACCCAGTACTTC. Translated, it gives CASSSGQGMKETQYF.

The chain joins TRBV6-6 to TRBJ2-5; D perhaps matches TRBD1 (6 bases). V was cut by 5 bases and J by 1 base, with 14 bases left in between. Germline V gives CDR1 MNHNY, CDR2 SVGAGI (reference sequence). The CDR3 spans 15 residues. CDR3 protein: CASSGGQPPQETQYF. The CDR3 DNA follows: TGTGCCAGCAGTGGAGGACAGCCGCCCCAAGAGACCCAGTACTTC.

The chain is built from TRBV7-9 and TRBJ2-7, with 7 bases identical to TRBD1. This CDR3 comprises 13 residues. The V gene's germline CDR1 is SEHNR and CDR2 FQNEAQ (reference sequence). The J segment lost 5 bases and the V segment lost 5 bases, leaving 6 bases of the junction unmatched. Here the CDR3 reads CASSPTGTHEQYF. DNA of the CDR3: TGTGCCAGCAGCCCGACAGGGACCCACGAGCAGTACTTC.

The gene calls are TRBV5-6 and TRBJ1-1; D remains unclear. The V end lost 2 bases, the J end lost 2 bases, and 13 bases lay between the germline ends. The CDR3 loop spans 15 amino acids. The germline gives CDR1 SGHDT, CDR2 YYEEEE. This CDR3 is CASSFYGGPNTEAFF. CDR3 coding DNA: TGTGCCAGCAGCTTTTATGGAGGGCCAAACACTGAAGCTTTCTTT.

DNA of the CDR3: TGCGCCAGCAGCCAAGATAAGGCGGCGGGGGTTCAAGAGACCCAGTACTTC. This sequence encodes CASSQDKAAGVQETQYF. The chain links TRBV4-1 to TRBJ2-5; TRBD2 matches at 7 bases. Per the germline V gene, CDR1 is MGHRA and CDR2 is YSYEKL. There are 17 residues in the CDR3. Germline trimming cut 0 bases from V and 2 bases from J; bases unmatched to any gene: 9.

The rearrangement joins TRBV7-9 to TRBJ2-7; TRBD1 matches at 7 bases. This CDR3 has 15 amino acids. V lost 2 bases and J lost 3; bases outside the gene matches: 7. The germline gives CDR1 SEHNR, CDR2 FQNEAQ (reference sequence). The CDR3 region has the DNA TGTGCCAGCAGCTTATCACAGGGGATCCGCTACGAGCAGTACTTC. As protein: CASSLSQGIRYEQYF.

V and J are TRBV15 and TRBJ2-5; maybe TRBD2 (5 bases). The J call is doubtful: the DNA matches TRBJ2-7 better. Germline V gene data show CDR1 as LNHNV and CDR2 as YYDKDF (reference sequence). CDR3 length equals 14 residues. CDR3 residues: CATSRDQAEGEQYF. The CDR3 nucleotides read TGTGCCACCAGCAGAGATCAGGCAGAGGGCGAGCAGTACTTC.

The chain combines TRBV7-2 with TRBJ1-2; 9 nucleotides agree with TRBD1. Trimming removed 6 bases from V and 6 bases from J; junction bases left unmatched: 8. The CDR3 has 14 residues. Germline assignment: CDR1 SGHTA and CDR2 FQGNSA. The CDR3 spells CASSSVGTGNGYTF. The CDR3 region has the DNA TGTGCCAGCAGTTCTGTAGGGACAGGGAATGGCTACACCTTC. Full variable domain (remainder filled in from reference TRBV7-2 and TRBJ1-2): GAGVSQSPSNKVTEKGKDVELRCDPISGHTALYWYRQSLGQGLEFLIYFQGNSAPDKSGLPSDRFSAERTGGSVSTLTIQRTQQEDSAVYLCASSSVGTGNGYTFGSGTRLTVV.

The chain links TRBV2 to TRBJ1-4, with D hard to call. The V end was cut by 3 bases, the J end by 7 bases, with 6 bases between. Looked up from germline, CDR1 is SNHLY and CDR2 is FYNNEI. This CDR3 spans 12 amino acids. CDR3 nucleotides: TGTGCCAGCAGTGATAGTAGTGAAAAACTGTTTTTT. Protein sequence: CASSDSSEKLFF.

The V call is TRBV5-4, the J call TRBJ2-4; 7 bases are a match to TRBD2. Trimming removed 7 bases from V and 6 bases from J; junction bases left unmatched: 7. CDR1 SGHNT and CDR2 YYREEE come from the germline V gene (reference sequence). CDR3 length equals 13 residues. The CDR3 bases are TGTGCCAGCTCTCAGCGGGAAAGAAACATTCAGTACTTC. It is translated as CASSQRERNIQYF.

The chain joins TRBV6-1 to TRBJ1-2; D gene ambiguous. The CDR3 loop spans 14 amino acids. In germline, CDR1 is MNHNS, CDR2 SASEGT. Trimming cost V 6 bases and J 5 bases, with 16 bases left between them. The CDR3 DNA is TGTGCCAGCAGACCTAGCGGAGGAGGGTATGGCTACACCTTC. Protein product: CASRPSGGGYGYTF.

The rearrangement joins TRBV19 to TRBJ1-4, with TRBD1 matching 8 bases. V dropped 5 bases and J dropped 1; count of bases not matched to a gene: 9. CDR3 length equals 17 residues. Germline V gene sequence: CDR1 LNHDA, CDR2 SQIVND (reference sequence). As DNA, the CDR3 is TGTGCCAGTAGTCCGGGACAGGTAGCGGGAACTAATGAAAAACTGTTTTTT. It encodes CASSPGQVAGTNEKLFF.

The chain links TRBV7-9 to TRBJ2-1, with TRBD2 matching over 7 bases. Germline CDR1 SEHNR, CDR2 FQNEAQ (reference sequence). The CDR3 is made up of 17 amino acids. With V trimmed by 5 bases and J by 0 bases, 10 bases remained unmatched. The CDR3 bases are TGTGCCAGCAGCCCCCCCTGGCGGACTAGCTCCTACAATGAGCAGTTCTTC. Residues: CASSPPWRTSSYNEQFF.

The chain uses TRBV19 and TRBJ1-3, with 9 bases that match TRBD1. The CDR3 is 16 residues long. Germline loops: CDR1 LNHDA, CDR2 SQIVND (reference sequence). V lost 5 bases to trimming and J lost 4 bases; unmatched junction nucleotides: 9. In DNA, the CDR3 is TGTGCCAGTAGTGCAACAGGGGGCGCGGAGGGAAACACCATATATTTT. Amino acids: CASSATGGAEGNTIYF.

The chain uses TRBV27 and TRBJ2-2; 10 positions match TRBD2. After removal of 4 bases from V and 5 bases from J, the junction contained 16 bases not matched to a gene. This CDR3 comprises 19 residues. In germline, CDR1 is MNHEY, CDR2 SMNVEV (reference sequence). The CDR3 DNA follows: TGTGCCAGCAGTTCCCTCGGGACTAGCGTCAGAGTTGGAACCGGGGAGCTGTTTTTT. Translation: CASSSLGTSVRVGTGELFF.